Described below is a single TCR beta chain sequence and its context. Germline V gives CDR1 SGHAT, CDR2 FQNNGV. With V trimmed by 1 base and J by 15 bases, 8 bases remained unmatched. The CDR3 runs to 14 residues. Original processing methods: Amplifying reference gene primers gave estimates of nucleated cell counts. Here immunoSEQ multiplex PCR was the method, and the copy in TCRdb shows in-frame clones only, minus some. That table gives V, J and clone size, and the DNA gave D and trimming. The sample shows under 250,000 clones, 75% to 90% of them seen only once. The sample comes from a study of blood T cell repertoires in COVID-19. Study as a whole: Acute-phase and convalescent COVID-19 samples originated in the United States, Italy and Spain. T cells, B-cell-depleted T cells, or PBMCs supplied cDNA or gDNA.

The clonotype comes from a man in his fifties or sixties who had recovered from COVID-19. V and J are TRBV11-2 and TRBJ2-1; TRBD2 aligns across 11 bases. Sequenced input: peripheral blood. The CDR3 loop is CASSLGGSGRVSFF. CDR3 in DNA: TGTGCCAGCAGCTTAGGAGGTAGCGGGAGGGTATCGTTCTTC.